This TCR beta chain was identified in a study of CD8 T cells in ankylosing spondylitis. A note on this clonotype: Its target is unknown.

Quantitative 5'-RACE with molecular barcodes was used to make the TCR beta libraries. TCRdb used MiXCR to reprocess the 5' RACE reads, holding one entry per CDR3 protein. The sample lists under 250,000 distinct CDR3 sequences, 20% to 30% occurring once. V lost 3 bases, J lost 10 bases, and 8 bases stayed unmatched. The germline V gene has CDR1 SGHTA and CDR2 FQGTGA. This CDR3 region has 15 residues. Overall study findings and caveats: Disease-linked clones bore a CD8+ phenotype and were relatively rare in peripheral blood.

Material for sequencing was blood, either unsorted or a sorted T cell fraction (not recorded which). The chain uses TRBV7-3 and TRBJ2-1; 11 bases match TRBD2. The sequence derives from a male donor with ankylosing spondylitis or in good health (not recorded which). This CDR3 is CASSFTSGSSLEQFF. The CDR3 DNA is TGTGCCAGCAGCTTCACTAGCGGGAGTTCGTTGGAGCAGTTCTTC.